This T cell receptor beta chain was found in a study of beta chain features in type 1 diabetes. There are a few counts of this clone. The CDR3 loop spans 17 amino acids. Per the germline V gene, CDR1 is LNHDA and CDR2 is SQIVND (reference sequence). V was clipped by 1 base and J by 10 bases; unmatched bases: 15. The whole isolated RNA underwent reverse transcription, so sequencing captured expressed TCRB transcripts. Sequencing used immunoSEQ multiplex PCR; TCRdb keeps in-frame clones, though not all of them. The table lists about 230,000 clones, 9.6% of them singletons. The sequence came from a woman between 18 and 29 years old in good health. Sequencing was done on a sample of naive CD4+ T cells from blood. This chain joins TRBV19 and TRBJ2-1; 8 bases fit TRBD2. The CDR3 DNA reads TGTGCCAGTAGTATAGCCGGGGGAATACTTAGCGGGACAGAGCAGTTCTTC. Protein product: CASSIAGGILSGTEQFF.